A selection of T cell receptor beta chains follows, all from one sample in a study of blood T cell repertoires in COVID-19. Produced via immunoSEQ multiplex PCR; TCRdb's table is partial and in-frame only. The sample includes about 200,000 clones, around nine tenths of them seen just once. The sample consisted of peripheral blood. These receptors were obtained from a man aged 50-59 years with COVID-19, enrolled during active disease. The CDR3 runs from the conserved cysteine through the conserved F or W. The D gene is left open where the match is weak. Clone size is shown for a subset of rows, as once, few, many or a class of expanded clone.

TRBJ2-7 . TRBV6-2/TRBV6-3 TRBD2 CASSYERTGGLTYEQYF TGTGCCAGCAGTTACGAAAGGACGGGGGGGCTAACCTACGAGCAGTACTTC
TRBJ2-5 . TRBV7-2 TRBD2 CASSLDVAGGQETQYF TGTGCCAGCAGCTTAGACGTTGCGGGAGGTCAAGAGACCCAGTACTTC
TRBJ2-1 . TRBV5-5 TRBD2 CASSFGAGGPYNEQFF TGTGCCAGCAGCTTCGGAGCGGGAGGGCCATACAATGAGCAGTTCTTC
TRBJ2-2 . TRBV29-1 . CSAGRAENTGELFF TGCAGCGCCGGTCGAGCGGAGAACACCGGGGAGCTGTTTTTT
TRBJ1-5 . TRBV10-2 . CASSGASNQPQHF TGCGCCAGCAGTGGGGCCAGCAATCAGCCCCAGCATTTT
TRBJ2-3 . TRBV5-1 TRBD2 CASSLRGLALDTQYF TGCGCCAGCAGCTTGCGCGGACTAGCACTAGATACGCAGTATTTT
TRBJ1-2 . TRBV6-2/TRBV6-3 . CASSQTRVGGYTF TGTGCCAGCAGTCAAACCAGGGTAGGCGGCTACACCTTC
TRBJ1-6 . TRBV7-3 TRBD1 CASSLQGVIGSPLHF TGTGCCAGCAGCTTACAGGGGGTAATAGGTTCACCCCTCCACTTT
TRBJ2-1 once TRBV19 . CASGGGPKYNEQFF TGTGCCAGTGGGGGGGGGCCCAAATACAATGAGCAGTTCTTC
TRBJ2-5 . TRBV6-5 . CASSYFISGFQETQYF TGTGCCAGCAGTTACTTTATTAGCGGATTCCAAGAGACCCAGTACTTC
TRBJ2-7 . TRBV6-6 TRBD1 CASSMGQGTGVEEQYF TGTGCCAGCAGTATGGGACAGGGAACAGGAGTGGAAGAGCAGTACTTC
TRBJ2-3 . TRBV11-2 . CASSEGDPDTQYF TGTGCCAGCAGTGAGGGGGATCCAGATACGCAGTATTTT
TRBJ1-2 . TRBV18 TRBD1 CASSPSRDRTNYGYTF TGTGCCAGCTCACCGAGCCGGGACAGGACGAACTATGGCTACACCTTC
TRBJ2-3 few TRBV5-6 TRBD2 CASSDLAGDSTDTQYF TGTGCCAGCAGCGACTTAGCGGGGGATAGCACAGATACGCAGTATTTT
TRBJ1-5 . TRBV24-1 . CATSDGAINQPQHF TGTGCCACCAGTGATGGGGCGATCAATCAGCCCCAGCATTTT
TRBJ1-1 . TRBV10-3 . CAISESIGHGSEAFF TGTGCCATCAGTGAGTCGATAGGACACGGCTCTGAAGCTTTCTTT
TRBJ2-7 . TRBV5-4 TRBD1 CASSLQGVEYEQYF TGTGCCAGCAGCTTACAGGGGGTAGAGTACGAGCAGTACTTC
TRBJ2-1 . TRBV19 . CASSIAVGEQFF TGTGCCAGTAGTATAGCCGTCGGTGAGCAGTTCTTC
TRBJ2-7 . TRBV6-1 . CASSEQTHGGEQYF TGTGCCAGCAGTGAGCAAACCCACGGAGGCGAGCAGTACTTC
TRBJ2-3 once TRBV30 TRBD1 CAWSQTGGTDTQYF TGTGCCTGGAGTCAGACAGGGGGCACAGATACGCAGTATTTT